This TCR beta chain was sequenced for a study of cytomegalovirus exposure and HLA in healthy donors. Whole-study findings and limits: Specificity of three CMV-associated chains for CMV antigens was verified in vitro. High specificity and sensitivity for cytomegalovirus status were reported for the classifier. Donors were assumed by presence/absence analyses to have roughly uniform sequencing depth. In a later analysis, V- and J-gene trimming of beta chains associated with a DCLRE1C missense variant, replicated independently.

To note about this clone: What it recognizes is unknown.

The PCR was carried out with 60 Vbeta primers and 13 Jbeta primers. Measured with immunoSEQ multiplex PCR; TCRdb has only the in-frame clones, and not every one. The top ten hold 1.8% of the sample, which has about 98,000 clones, under 80% seen once. Germline-derived CDR1 and CDR2 are LNHDA and SQIVND (reference sequence). This CDR3 is built from 14 residues. Sequenced sample: PBMCs. This TCR derives from a male donor in good health and CMV-seronegative. This chain connects TRBV19 to TRBJ2-5, with 9 bases fitting TRBD1. Judging by the DNA end, TRBJ2-7 fits better; the J call may be wrong. The CDR3 loop reads CASSPRQGDYEQYF. DNA of the CDR3: TGTGCCAGTAGTCCGAGACAGGGGGACTACGAGCAGTACTTC.